This TCR beta chain was documented in a study of vaccination effects on CD4 cells after COVID-19. With respect to this clone: Its matching antigen is unknown.

Study-wide points: By a late point after vaccination, infection- and vaccine-induced clones had shrunk markedly through clonal contraction. Few convalescent patients, and no early post-infection timepoints, were available to the study.

Before sequencing, viral peptide pools were used by the ViraFEST assay to expand antigen-specific CD4+ T cells. At the end of over 8 days of culture, CD4+ T cells were isolated. SARS-CoV-2 infection was confirmed by PCR in the person between March and December 2020. Method: immunoSEQ multiplex PCR; TCRdb's copy keeps in-frame clones and lacks some. This table holds around 40,000 clones, 75% found once. CDR1 is SGHRS, CDR2 YFSETQ, per germline. With 4 bases clipped from V and 6 bases from J, the junction kept 6 bases outside the gene matches. This CDR3 has 15 amino acids. The chain employs TRBV5-1 and TRBJ2-2, with TRBD1 matching over 10 bases. Sequencing was performed on CD4+ T cells from PBMCs cultured with a peptide pool, taken before COVID-19 vaccination. This receptor was identified in a human donor who had a prior SARS-CoV-2 infection. CDR3 coding DNA: TGCGCCAGCAGCCCGGGGACAGGGGAAGCCGGGGAGCTGTTTTTT. This sequence encodes CASSPGTGEAGELFF.